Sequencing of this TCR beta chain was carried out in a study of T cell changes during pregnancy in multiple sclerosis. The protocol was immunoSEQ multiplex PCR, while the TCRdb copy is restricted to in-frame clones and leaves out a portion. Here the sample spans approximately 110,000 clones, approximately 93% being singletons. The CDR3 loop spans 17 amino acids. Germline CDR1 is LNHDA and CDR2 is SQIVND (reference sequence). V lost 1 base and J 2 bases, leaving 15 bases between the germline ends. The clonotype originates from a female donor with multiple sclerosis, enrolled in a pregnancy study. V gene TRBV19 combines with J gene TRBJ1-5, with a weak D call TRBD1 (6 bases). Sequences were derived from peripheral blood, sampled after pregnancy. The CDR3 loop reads CASSIVSRWTGNQPQHF. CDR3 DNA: TGTGCCAGTAGTATAGTGAGTCGCTGGACAGGCAATCAGCCCCAGCATTTT.